The rows below give T cell receptor beta chains drawn from one sample of a study of cytomegalovirus exposure and HLA in healthy donors. Libraries were prepared by immunoSEQ multiplex PCR; TCRdb keeps only in-frame clonotypes and omits some of them. This table holds a few hundred thousand clones, roughly 87% found once. Sequencing input: PBMCs. These receptors originate from a man aged 18 to 29 in good health and CMV-seropositive. Each CDR3 is given with its conserved first and last residue. The order of the fields is V gene, J gene, D gene, CDR3 length, clone size, CDR3 DNA, CDR3 protein. A D gene is named only where the DNA matches it firmly. Size is omitted from some rows. Given values are once, few, many or a class for expanded clones.

>TRBV30|TRBJ2-1|.|13|.
TGTGCCTGGAGTTGGGCGTCGTACAATGAGCAGTTCTTC
CAWSWASYNEQFF
>TRBV4-1|TRBJ1-5|.|14|.
TGCGCCAGCAGCCAAGATCCGGGTAACCAGCCCCAGCATTTT
CASSQDPGNQPQHF
>TRBV5-1|TRBJ2-3|.|14|.
TGCGCCAGCAGCTTGGCCGTAGACACAGATACGCAGTATTTT
CASSLAVDTDTQYF
>TRBV30|TRBJ2-7|.|11|.
TGTGCCTGGAGTGGGAACTACGAGCAGTACTTC
CAWSGNYEQYF
>TRBV27|TRBJ1-2|TRBD1|15|.
TGTGCCAGCAGTTTAGACCCACAGGGGGACTATGGCTACACCTTC
CASSLDPQGDYGYTF
>TRBV5-1|TRBJ2-2|.|17|.
TGCGCCAGCAGCTTGGTTGGGAACACCCGCAACACCGGGGAGCTGTTTTTT
CASSLVGNTRNTGELFF
>TRBV30|TRBJ1-5|.|14|.
TGTGCCTGGAGTGGGGGGCAGGGAGGTCAGCCCCAGCATTTT
CAWSGGQGGQPQHF
>TRBV27|TRBJ1-4|.|14|.
TGTGCCAGCAGTTTTCAGGGGACTAATGAAAAACTGTTTTTT
CASSFQGTNEKLFF
>TRBV5-1|TRBJ2-3|TRBD2|17|.
TGCGCCAGCAGTGCCGGGACTAGCGGGCCGGCCACAGATACGCAGTATTTT
CASSAGTSGPATDTQYF
>TRBV7-2|TRBJ2-7|.|13|.
TGTGCCAGCAGCAGGGATCTAACCTACGAGCAGTACTTC
CASSRDLTYEQYF
>TRBV5-1|TRBJ1-1|.|13|.
TGCGCCAGCAGCTACAAGACAGGCACTGAAGCTTTCTTT
CASSYKTGTEAFF
>TRBV30|TRBJ1-1|.|13|.
TGTGCCTTCCTAACAGGGTTGAACACTGAAGCTTTCTTT
CAFLTGLNTEAFF
>TRBV29-1|TRBJ2-3|.|16|.
TGCAGCGTTGAAGATGCGGACATCGCAAGCACAGATACGCAGTATTTT
CSVEDADIASTDTQYF
>TRBV6-5|TRBJ2-5|.|15|.
TGTGCCAGCAGCCTAACCGCCGTCCGAGGGGAGACCCAGTACTTC
CASSLTAVRGETQYF
>TRBV5-4|TRBJ2-7|.|13|.
TGTGCCAGCAGCTTGTCCCAGGGCTACGAGCAGTACTTC
CASSLSQGYEQYF
>TRBV2|TRBJ1-5|TRBD1|15|.
TGTGCCAGCAAACCCTTCCGACAGGGAGGCCAGCCCCAGCATTTT
CASKPFRQGGQPQHF
>TRBV2|TRBJ1-5|.|14|.
TGTGCCAGCAGTGGTTCACAGGGCGGGCAGCCCCAGCATTTT
CASSGSQGGQPQHF
>TRBV27|TRBJ1-5|.|13|.
TGTGCCAGCAGTTGGAATATCAATCAGCCCCAGCATTTT
CASSWNINQPQHF
>TRBV28|TRBJ1-3|.|15|.
TGTGCCAGCAGTTTGGAACAGGGATCCGGAAACACCATATATTTT
CASSLEQGSGNTIYF
>TRBV28|TRBJ2-3|.|13|.
TGTGCCAGCAGTGGGGGGATGACAGATACGCAGTATTTT
CASSGGMTDTQYF
>TRBV4-1|TRBJ2-1|TRBD2|17|.
TGCGCCAGCAGCCGAATACCAGCGGGATTAGATTACAATGAGCAGTTCTTC
CASSRIPAGLDYNEQFF
>TRBV18|TRBJ2-1|TRBD2|17|.
TGTGCCAGCTCACCATCGAACGGGGACTACCCGTGGGTTGAGCAGTTCTTC
CASSPSNGDYPWVEQFF
>TRBV19|TRBJ2-7|.|11|.
TGTGCCAGTAGCTACAGATACGAGCAGTACTTC
CASSYRYEQYF
>TRBV25-1|TRBJ2-7|TRBD1|13|.
TGTGCCAGCACCTGGACAGGTTCCTACGAGCAGTACTTC
CASTWTGSYEQYF
>TRBV5-1|TRBJ2-1|TRBD2|17|.
TGCGCCAGCAGCTCGGGTAGCGGGAACGGCGCCTACAATGAGCAGTTCTTC
CASSSGSGNGAYNEQFF
>TRBV6-5|TRBJ1-3|.|15|.
TGTGCCAGCAGTCCCACCACGAGCTCTGGAAACACCATATATTTT
CASSPTTSSGNTIYF
>TRBV27|TRBJ2-1|TRBD1|16|.
TGTGCCAGCAGTACACCGACAGGGTTTTTTATAGATGAGCAGTTCTTC
CASSTPTGFFIDEQFF
>TRBV19|TRBJ1-2|.|12|few
TGTGCCAGTAGTATAGTGAACTATGGCTACACCTTC
CASSIVNYGYTF
>TRBV28|TRBJ2-6|.|16|.
TGTGCCAGCAGCTCTCCTGACAGTTCTGGGGCCAACGTCCTGACTTTC
CASSSPDSSGANVLTF
>TRBV27|TRBJ2-2|TRBD1|18|few
TGTGCCAGCAGTCCCGGACAGGGGGCGCGCCGAGGCACCGGGGAGCTGTTTTTT
CASSPGQGARRGTGELFF
>TRBV7-2|TRBJ2-1|.|15|.
TGTGCCAGCAGCTTGGGGCCGACAGCATACAATGAGCAGTTCTTC
CASSLGPTAYNEQFF
>TRBV25-1|TRBJ2-3|TRBD1|14|once
TGTGCCAGCAGTGAGGGACAGGGAACAGATACGCAGTATTTT
CASSEGQGTDTQYF
>TRBV4-2|TRBJ1-2|.|16|.
TGTGCCAGCAGCCAAGATTTTCGGCGGGAGGACTATGGCTACACCTTC
CASSQDFRREDYGYTF